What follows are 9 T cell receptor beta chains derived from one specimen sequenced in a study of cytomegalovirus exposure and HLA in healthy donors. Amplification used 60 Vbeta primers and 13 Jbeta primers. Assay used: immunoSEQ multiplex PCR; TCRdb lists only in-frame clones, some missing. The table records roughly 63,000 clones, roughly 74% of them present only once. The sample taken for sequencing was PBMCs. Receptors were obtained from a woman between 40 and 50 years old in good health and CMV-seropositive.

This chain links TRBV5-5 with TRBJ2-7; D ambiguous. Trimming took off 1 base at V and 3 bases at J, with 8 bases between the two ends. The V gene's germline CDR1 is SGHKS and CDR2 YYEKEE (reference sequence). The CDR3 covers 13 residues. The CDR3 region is CASSLTESYEQYF. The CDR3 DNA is TGTGCCAGCAGCTTGACGGAGAGCTACGAGCAGTACTTC.

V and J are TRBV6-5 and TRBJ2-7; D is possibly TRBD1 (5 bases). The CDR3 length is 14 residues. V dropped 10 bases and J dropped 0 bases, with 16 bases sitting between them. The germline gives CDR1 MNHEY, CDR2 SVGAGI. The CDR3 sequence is CAKDSPRGSYEQYF. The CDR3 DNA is TGTGCCAAAGACAGTCCAAGGGGCTCCTACGAGCAGTACTTC.

CDR3 sequence (DNA): TGTGCCTGGAGTTTCGGGGGTTATAGCAATCAGCCCCAGCATTTT. It translates to CAWSFGGYSNQPQHF. The chain carries TRBV30 and TRBJ1-5, with D maybe TRBD1 (5 bases). From germline, CDR1 is GTSNPN and CDR2 SVGIG (reference sequence). CDR3 length: 15 residues. V was shortened by 2 bases and J by 0 bases, with 11 bases between the two germline ends.

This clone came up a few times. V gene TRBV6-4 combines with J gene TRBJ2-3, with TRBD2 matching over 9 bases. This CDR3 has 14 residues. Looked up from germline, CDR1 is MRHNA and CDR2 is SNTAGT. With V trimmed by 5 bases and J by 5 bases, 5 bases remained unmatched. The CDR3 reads CASSMSGGRDTQYF. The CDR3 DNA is TGTGCCAGCAGTATGAGCGGGGGGCGAGATACGCAGTATTTT.

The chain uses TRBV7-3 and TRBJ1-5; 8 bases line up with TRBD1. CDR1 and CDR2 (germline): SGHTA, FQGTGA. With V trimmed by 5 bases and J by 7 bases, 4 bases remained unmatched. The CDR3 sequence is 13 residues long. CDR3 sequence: CASSQGARQPQHF. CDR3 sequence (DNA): TGTGCCAGCAGCCAGGGGGCCAGGCAGCCCCAGCATTTT.

The CDR3 region has the DNA TGTGCCAGCAGTGAGGTGGACATCTTGGGATACTTC. This gives the protein CASSEVDILGYF. The chain links TRBV6-1 to TRBJ2-7; D perhaps matches TRBD1 (5 bases). Trimming took off 3 bases at V and 13 bases at J, with 16 bases between the two ends. CDR3 length: 12 residues. Germline-derived CDR1 and CDR2 are MNHNS and SASEGT.

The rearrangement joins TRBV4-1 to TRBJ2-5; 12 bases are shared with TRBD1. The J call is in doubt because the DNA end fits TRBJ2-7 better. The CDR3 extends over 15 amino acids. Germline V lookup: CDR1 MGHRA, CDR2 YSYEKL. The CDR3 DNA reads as TGCGCCAGCAGCCAAGGCCGGGACAGGGGGCGCGAGCAGTACTTC. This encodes CASSQGRDRGREQYF.

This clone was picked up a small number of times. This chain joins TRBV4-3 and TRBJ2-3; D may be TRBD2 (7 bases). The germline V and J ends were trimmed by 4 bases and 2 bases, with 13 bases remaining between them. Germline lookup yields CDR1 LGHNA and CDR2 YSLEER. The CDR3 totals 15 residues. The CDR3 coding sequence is TGCGCCAGCAGCCCCCTAGGGGGGGCCACAGATACGCAGTATTTT. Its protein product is CASSPLGGATDTQYF.

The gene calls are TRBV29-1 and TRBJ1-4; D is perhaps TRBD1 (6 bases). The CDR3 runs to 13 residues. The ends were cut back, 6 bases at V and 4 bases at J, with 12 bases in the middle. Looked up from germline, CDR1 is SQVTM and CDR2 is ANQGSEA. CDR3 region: CSVAGQINEKLFF. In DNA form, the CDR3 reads TGCAGCGTCGCCGGACAGATTAATGAAAAACTGTTTTTT. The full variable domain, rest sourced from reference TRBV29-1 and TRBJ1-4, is SAVISQKPSRDICQRGTSLTIQCQVDSQVTMMFWYRQQPGQSLTLIATANQGSEATYESGFVIDKFPISRPNLTFSTLTVSNMSPEDSSIYLCSVAGQINEKLFFGSGTQLSVL.